Listed below are T cell receptor beta chains from one sample, sequenced in a study of cytomegalovirus exposure and HLA in healthy donors. Sequencing was performed with immunoSEQ multiplex PCR; in TCRdb, only in-frame clones are kept and a portion is missing. The sample yields about 100,000 clones, about 76% seen once. The source material was PBMCs. Receptor source: a middle-aged man in good health and CMV-seropositive. CDR3s include the opening cysteine and the closing phenylalanine or tryptophan. A D gene is named only where the DNA matches it firmly. Some rows have no size entry. The others give once, few or many, or a class for an expanded clone.

TRBJ2-3 TRBV5-5 . . TGTGCCAGCAGCTCCCACACAGTCACAGATACGCAGTATTTT CASSSHTVTDTQYF
TRBJ2-5 TRBV19 . TRBD1 TGTGCCAGTAGTACAACAGGGGAAGAGACCCAGTACTTC CASSTTGEETQYF
TRBJ1-2 TRBV2 . TRBD1 TGTGCCAGCAGTCTACAGGGGAACTATGGCTACACCTTC CASSLQGNYGYTF
TRBJ2-3 TRBV11-1 . TRBD2 TGTGCCAGCAGCATCTCAACTAGCGGGGCCCCGGGGGATACGCAGTATTTT CASSISTSGAPGDTQYF
TRBJ2-3 TRBV9 . . TGTGCCAGCAGCCCCGGACTCCGCACAGATACGCAGTATTTT CASSPGLRTDTQYF
TRBJ2-1 TRBV7-3 . . TGTGCCAGCAGCCCAAGCGGCTCCTACAATGAGCAGTTCTTC CASSPSGSYNEQFF
TRBJ2-5 TRBV5-5 . TRBD1 TGTGCCAGCAGCGCCGGGACAGGGGGGCAAGAGACCCAGTACTTC CASSAGTGGQETQYF
TRBJ1-6 TRBV6-6 . . TGTGCCAGCAGTTTCGGACAGAATTCACCCCTCCACTTT CASSFGQNSPLHF
TRBJ1-2 TRBV25-1 . . TGTGCCAGCAGTGATTCAGGGGTAAACTATGGCTACACCTTC CASSDSGVNYGYTF
TRBJ2-5 TRBV5-1 . TRBD2 TGCGCCAGCAGCCGGACTAGCGGGGGGGCTGAGACCCAGTACTTC CASSRTSGGAETQYF
TRBJ2-1 TRBV19 . TRBD2 TGTGCCAGTAGGGGCGGGACTAGCGGGAGTCAGTTCTTC CASRGGTSGSQFF
TRBJ1-5 TRBV7-8 . . TGTGCCAGCAGCTTAGAGGGGCGTAACAATCAGCCCCAGCATTTT CASSLEGRNNQPQHF
TRBJ1-2 TRBV5-6 . . TGTGCCAGCAGTTCGGGGAACAACTATGGCTACACCTTC CASSSGNNYGYTF
TRBJ2-1 TRBV9 once . TGTGCCAGCACCCCTTTGAGCGACTCCTACAATGAGCAGTTCTTC CASTPLSDSYNEQFF
TRBJ2-2 TRBV7-9 . . TGTGCCAGCAGCTTCAGGGCCTCTAACACCGGGGAGCTGTTTTTT CASSFRASNTGELFF
TRBJ1-4 TRBV5-4 . . TGTGCCAGCAGCTTGGACTGGGGCGATGAAAAACTGTTTTTT CASSLDWGDEKLFF
TRBJ1-2 TRBV19 . . TGTGCCAGTAGTATTCTAGGCAGGGTTGGGGGCTACACCTTC CASSILGRVGGYTF